A single sample gave rise to the 24 T cell receptor beta chains below, sequenced in a study of vaccination effects on CD4 cells after COVID-19. Their recognized antigens are unknown. Before sequencing took place, the ViraFEST assay used viral peptide pools to expand antigen-specific CD4+ T cells. Culturing for roughly 10 days preceded CD4+ T cell isolation. Absence of prior SARS-CoV-2 infection characterized the vaccine recipients, who showed negative nucleocapsid antibodies. The repertoire was sequenced with immunoSEQ multiplex PCR; TCRdb's copy has only in-frame clones and lacks some. Of some 41,000 clones in the sample, roughly 79% were seen once. This specimen consisted of CD4+ T cells from PBMCs cultured with SARS-CoV-2 spike peptides, obtained before COVID-19 vaccination. The source is a human donor who received a COVID-19 vaccine.

The V and J genes are TRBV4-3 and TRBJ2-2; D is uncertain. V lost 3 bases and J 5 bases, leaving 10 bases between the germline ends. CDR3 size: 14 residues. The germline gives CDR1 LGHNA, CDR2 YSLEER. Here the CDR3 DNA reads TGCGCCAGCAGCCACGGTCAACCGACCGGGGAGCTGTTTTTT. As protein: CASSHGQPTGELFF.

The chain joins TRBV6-1 to TRBJ1-3; D is uncertain. The V gene's germline CDR1 is MNHNS and CDR2 SASEGT. Trimming pared 3 bases from V and 0 bases from J, leaving 12 bases between. There are 16 residues in the CDR3. CDR3 in amino acids: CASSDAASYSGNTIYF. DNA of the CDR3: TGTGCCAGCAGTGACGCGGCGTCCTACTCTGGAAACACCATATATTTT.

This chain connects TRBV6-5 to TRBJ1-2, with D unclear. Germline CDR1 is MNHEY and CDR2 is SVGAGI. This CDR3 spans 14 amino acids. The V end lost 2 bases, the J end lost 0 bases, and 7 bases lay between the germline ends. The CDR3, as DNA: TGTGCCAGCAGTTACGGCGGTCCTAACTATGGCTACACCTTC. The encoded protein is CASSYGGPNYGYTF.

The gene calls are TRBV6-1 and TRBJ1-4; TRBD1 aligns across 7 bases. Trimming took 2 bases from V and 3 from J; bases not matched to a gene: 9. Germline V gene sequence: CDR1 MNHNS, CDR2 SASEGT. CDR3 size: 17 residues. The CDR3 is CASSEYRGGLANEKLFF. Written as DNA, the CDR3 is TGTGCCAGCAGTGAATACAGGGGAGGCCTTGCTAATGAAAAACTGTTTTTT.

The chain employs TRBV29-1 and TRBJ2-1, with TRBD2 matching over 14 bases. V dropped 6 bases and J dropped 10; count of bases not matched to a gene: 17. Germline loops: CDR1 SQVTM, CDR2 ANQGSEA. The CDR3 runs to 17 residues. The CDR3 here is CSVDNNRLAGGQREQFF. The CDR3 region has the DNA TGCAGCGTCGACAACAACCGACTAGCGGGGGGGCAGAGGGAGCAGTTCTTC.

The gene calls are TRBV4-1 and TRBJ1-2; no firm D call. The ends were cut back, 1 base at V and 0 bases at J, with 12 bases in the middle. Germline V gene data show CDR1 as MGHRA and CDR2 as YSYEKL. The CDR3 runs to 16 residues. The CDR3 is CASSQVGQVANYGYTF. CDR3 in DNA: TGCGCCAGCAGCCAAGTAGGTCAGGTAGCTAACTATGGCTACACCTTC.

This sequence joins TRBV6-6 and TRBJ1-5, with D unclear. Germline assignment: CDR1 MNHNY and CDR2 SVGAGI (reference sequence). V was pared by 5 bases and J by 7 bases, with 12 bases between. The CDR3 is 13 amino acids. CDR3 nucleotide sequence: TGTGCCAGCAGTCTATATATCATCCAGCCCCAGCATTTT. This translates into CASSLYIIQPQHF.

The chain couples TRBV5-5 to TRBJ2-7, with D uncertain. Germline-derived CDR1 and CDR2 are SGHKS and YYEKEE (reference sequence). V was shortened by 4 bases and J by 2 bases, with 10 bases between the two germline ends. The CDR3 loop spans 13 amino acids. CDR3 coding DNA: TGTGCCAGCAGCCCCGGTGGGGCCTACGAGCAGTACGTC. Translation: CASSPGGAYEQYV.

The chain has TRBV20-1 and TRBJ1-2; D remains ambiguous. Per the germline V gene, CDR1 is DFQATT and CDR2 is SNEGSKA (reference sequence). The V end was cut by 3 bases, the J end by 6 bases, with 8 bases between. The length of the CDR3 is 11 residues. The CDR3 sequence is CSASGRDGYTF. Written as DNA, the CDR3 is TGCAGTGCTAGCGGTAGGGATGGCTACACCTTC.

CDR3 in DNA: TGTGCCAGCCAACACGGACAGACCACAGATACGCAGTATTTT. Residues: CASQHGQTTDTQYF. The chain has TRBV18 and TRBJ2-3; maybe TRBD1 (6 bases). Germline CDR1 is KGHSH and CDR2 is LQKENI. Trimming removed 8 bases from V and 2 bases from J, with 14 bases in between. The CDR3 sequence is 14 residues long.

This chain links TRBV7-8 with TRBJ1-5; D perhaps matches TRBD1 (5 bases). The CDR3 is made up of 15 amino acids. V shed 1 base and J shed 4 bases, with 11 bases lying between them. Germline V CDR1 and CDR2: SGHVS, FQNEAQ. Here the CDR3 reads CASSLGGGLNQPQHF. The CDR3 DNA follows: TGTGCCAGCAGCTTAGGGGGGGGTTTGAATCAGCCCCAGCATTTT.

The chain carries TRBV5-1 and TRBJ2-6, with 7 bases identical to TRBD1. CDR3 length: 18 amino acids. Germline lookup yields CDR1 SGHRS and CDR2 YFSETQ. The J segment lost 0 bases and the V segment lost 4 bases, leaving 10 bases of the junction unmatched. The CDR3 reads CASSPRTGFSSGANVLTF. In DNA form, the CDR3 reads TGCGCCAGCAGCCCCAGGACAGGTTTTAGCTCTGGGGCCAACGTCCTGACTTTC.

J is TRBJ1-4 and V is TRBV9; D is uncertain. Per the germline V gene, CDR1 is SGDLS and CDR2 is YYNGEE. Trimming took 0 bases from V and 2 from J, leaving 5 bases between them. The CDR3 consists of 14 residues. CDR3 nucleotide sequence: TGTGCCAGCAGCGTAGCGGCGACTAATGAAAAACTGTTTTTT. Amino acids: CASSVAATNEKLFF.

The chain links TRBV6-4 to TRBJ2-3; the match to TRBD2 covers 9 bases. V lost 8 bases to trimming and J lost 4 bases; unmatched junction nucleotides: 4. The germline V gene encodes CDR1 MRHNA and CDR2 SNTAGT. The CDR3 extends over 13 amino acids. The CDR3 loop is CASARTSADTQYF. DNA of the CDR3: TGTGCCAGCGCCAGGACTAGCGCAGATACGCAGTATTTT.

The chain combines TRBV11-1 with TRBJ1-4, with 10 bases fitting TRBD1. Per germline, CDR1 SGHAT and CDR2 FQDESV (reference sequence). The CDR3 is 13 residues long. Trimming removed 5 bases from V and 7 bases from J; junction bases left unmatched: 1. CDR3 nucleotides: TGTGCCAGCAGCAGGGACAGGGGTGAAAAACTGTTTTTT. Translating gives CASSRDRGEKLFF. Drawing the rest from reference TRBV11-1 and TRBJ1-4, the complete variable domain is EAEVAQSPRYKITEKSQAVAFWCDPISGHATLYWYRQILGQGPELLVQFQDESVVDDSQLPKDRFSAERLKGVDSTLKIQPAELGDSAMYLCASSRDRGEKLFFGSGTQLSVL.

The V and J genes are TRBV7-2 and TRBJ1-1; the D is unclear. The V end lost 2 bases, the J end lost 4 bases, and 11 bases lay between the germline ends. Germline CDR1 and CDR2: SGHTA and FQGNSA. There are 14 residues in the CDR3. CDR3 DNA sequence: TGTGCCAGCAGCTTAAGACAATTGTCCACTGAAGCTTTCTTT. It yields the protein CASSLRQLSTEAFF. The entire variable domain, with the rest obtained from reference TRBV7-2 and TRBJ1-1, is as follows: GAGVSQSPSNKVTEKGKDVELRCDPISGHTALYWYRQSLGQGLEFLIYFQGNSAPDKSGLPSDRFSAERTGGSVSTLTIQRTQQEDSAVYLCASSLRQLSTEAFFGQGTRLTVV.

For this clone: Other DNA sequences within the sample encode an identical CDR3. The chain combines TRBV5-1 with TRBJ2-3; D is unresolved. This CDR3 has 12 residues. Trimming left V 1 base short and J 3 bases short, with 3 bases between. Germline V gene data show CDR1 as SGHRS and CDR2 as YFSETQ. This chain's CDR3 is CASSLPTDTQYF. The CDR3 coding sequence is TGCGCCAGCAGCTTGCCAACAGATACGCAGTATTTT. Variable domain in full (rest from reference TRBV5-1 and TRBJ2-3): KAGVTQTPRYLIKTRGQQVTLSCSPISGHRSVSWYQQTPGQGLQFLFEYFSETQRNKGNFPGRFSGRQFSNSRSEMNVSTLELGDSALYLCASSLPTDTQYFGPGTRLTVL.

This rearrangement joins TRBV7-2 to TRBJ1-5; TRBD1 aligns across 8 bases. Germline V lookup: CDR1 SGHTA, CDR2 FQGNSA. The CDR3 contains 15 residues. V gave up 5 bases and J gave up 3 bases; unmatched junction bases: 6. The CDR3 sequence is CASSIRTGYNQPQHF. In DNA, the CDR3 is TGTGCCAGCAGCATACGGACAGGGTACAATCAGCCCCAGCATTTT.

V is TRBV4-1 and J is TRBJ1-3; D is uncertain. Germline lookup yields CDR1 MGHRA and CDR2 YSYEKL. The CDR3 has 15 residues. V was shortened by 1 base and J by 0 bases, with 7 bases between the two germline ends. The CDR3: CASSQAVYSGNTIYF. The DNA of the CDR3 is TGCGCCAGCAGCCAAGCGGTCTACTCTGGAAACACCATATATTTT.

The V and J genes are TRBV5-1 and TRBJ1-3; 8 nucleotides align to TRBD1. V shed 4 bases, J shed 3 bases, and the junction held 9 bases outside the gene matches. Germline lookup yields CDR1 SGHRS and CDR2 YFSETQ. The CDR3 has 16 amino acids. The CDR3 bases are TGCGCCAGCAGCGGCGGACAGGGTGGCATTGGAAACACCATATATTTT. Translated, it gives CASSGGQGGIGNTIYF.

DNA of the CDR3: TGTGCCACCAGCAGACTTTTCCTGGGGGGGCCTGGCAATGAGCAGTTCTTC. As protein: CATSRLFLGGPGNEQFF. The chain has TRBV15 and TRBJ2-1; tentatively, D is TRBD2 (7 bases). This CDR3 contains 17 residues. V was clipped by 2 bases and J by 6 bases, with 20 bases between them. Germline-derived CDR1 and CDR2 are LNHNV and YYDKDF (reference sequence).

The V and J genes are TRBV11-2 and TRBJ2-1, with D maybe TRBD2 (6 bases). CDR3 length: 14 amino acids. Trimming took off 2 bases at V and 5 bases at J, with 10 bases between the two ends. Per the germline V gene, CDR1 is SGHAT and CDR2 is FQNNGV. The CDR3 nucleotides read TGTGCCAGCAGCTTAACGGGAGCCAACAATGAGCAGTTCTTC. This codes for CASSLTGANNEQFF.

As DNA, the CDR3 is TGTGCCAGCAGTGTACAGGGCTGGGGCACTGAAGCTTTCTTT. It yields the protein CASSVQGWGTEAFF. The genes are TRBV27 and TRBJ1-1; the D gene is possibly TRBD1 (6 bases). V lost 5 bases to trimming and J lost 4 bases, with 14 bases between them. The CDR3 spans 14 residues. Germline assignment: CDR1 MNHEY and CDR2 SMNVEV (reference sequence).

This sequence joins TRBV5-4 and TRBJ2-1; 8 nucleotides align to TRBD2. The germline CDR1 and CDR2 sequences are SGHNT and YYREEE (reference sequence). This CDR3 has 15 amino acids. Germline trimming cut 4 bases from V and 4 bases from J; bases unmatched to any gene: 7. The CDR3 DNA is TGTGCCAGCAGCGCCTGGACTAGCAGTTACAATGAGCAGTTCTTC. This encodes CASSAWTSSYNEQFF.